Below are 20 T cell receptor beta chains sequenced from a single sample in a study of T cells in Graves' hyperthyroidism and ophthalmopathy. The source material, RNA transcripts, was used to amplify TCR beta CDR3 regions. The HTBI primer set was used in a first-round RT-PCR of the TCR CDR3. TCRdb re-analysed the multiplex PCR reads in MiXCR, keeping a single row per CDR3 protein. Of roughly 740,000 distinct CDR3 sequences listed, over 15% are singletons. The sample comprised blood. These receptors all stem from a man younger than 30 with Graves' hyperthyroidism.

In this sample, this clonotype turned up a few times. V is TRBV29-1 and J is TRBJ2-7; TRBD1 might be the D (6 bases). Germline CDR1 SQVTM, CDR2 ANQGSEA. The CDR3 covers 14 residues. V was trimmed by 6 bases and J by 1 base, leaving 16 bases between them. The DNA of the CDR3 is TGCAGCGTACTCGTAGGGGACAATTCCTACGAGCAGTACTTC. It specifies CSVLVGDNSYEQYF.

This chain connects TRBV29-1 to TRBJ2-2, with 7 bases identical to TRBD2. The V segment lost 7 bases and the J segment 7 bases; nucleotides outside the gene matches: 6. CDR3 length: 12 amino acids. CDR1 is SQVTM and CDR2 is ANQGSEA in the germline V gene. The CDR3 nucleotides are TGCAGCGCTCGGGAGGCCGGCGGGGAGCTGTTTTTT. Protein product: CSAREAGGELFF.

The chain links TRBV12-3 or TRBV12-4 to TRBJ2-7; maybe TRBD2 (5 bases). V was trimmed by 3 bases and J by 4 bases, leaving 19 bases between them. The CDR3 runs to 16 residues. The CDR3 region is CASSLRVARGLYEQYF. In DNA, the CDR3 is TGTGCCAGCAGTTTGCGGGTGGCCCGAGGTCTTTACGAGCAGTACTTC.

To note about this clonotype: This may stem from a read error, because a much larger clone lies one nucleotide away. J is TRBJ2-3 and V is TRBV12-3 or TRBV12-4; the D call may be TRBD1 or TRBD2 (6 bases each). Trimming took 8 bases from V and 4 from J, leaving 13 bases between them. The length of the CDR3 is 13 residues. CDR3 coding DNA: TGTGCCAGCCCGAGGGGGGAGGCAGATACGCAGTATTTT. Amino acids: CASPRGEADTQYF.

This clonotype was seen a few times. The rearrangement uses TRBV7-2 and TRBJ1-4, with D possibly being TRBD1 (5 bases). The CDR3 loop spans 18 amino acids. V was clipped by 0 bases and J by 0 bases, with 14 bases between them. The germline V gene encodes CDR1 SGHTA and CDR2 FQGNSA. The CDR3 spells CASSLAGGPGTTNEKLFF. DNA of the CDR3: TGTGCCAGCAGCTTAGCGGGGGGTCCAGGGACAACTAATGAAAAACTGTTTTTT.

The V gene is TRBV12-3 or TRBV12-4, the J gene TRBJ2-7; 8 bases map to TRBD2. With 7 bases clipped from V and 1 base from J, the junction kept 15 bases outside the gene matches. The CDR3 runs 17 residues. CDR3 amino acids: CASKNGAGGPQSYEQYF. In nucleotides, the CDR3 is TGTGCCAGCAAAAACGGGGCGGGAGGTCCCCAGTCCTACGAGCAGTACTTC.

This clonotype was seen a few times. V gene TRBV20-1 combines with J gene TRBJ1-4; a weak D match, TRBD1 (5 bases). Germline V gives CDR1 DFQATT, CDR2 SNEGSKA (reference sequence). CDR3 size: 14 residues. Trimming removed 6 bases from V and 0 bases from J, with 11 bases in between. CDR3 in DNA: TGCAGTGCGCCCGACAGCCCAACTAATGAAAAACTGTTTTTT. Translated, it gives CSAPDSPTNEKLFF.

DNA of the CDR3: TGCAGTGCTCCCCGGGCGGTAGCCCAAGAGACCCAGTACTTC. This encodes CSAPRAVAQETQYF. J is TRBJ2-5 and V is TRBV20-1; D gene unclear. Germline V gene sequence: CDR1 DFQATT, CDR2 SNEGSKA (reference sequence). The CDR3 has 14 residues. V lost 5 bases and J lost 1, with 14 bases in between.

At least ten counts were recorded for this clonotype. The gene calls are TRBV2 and TRBJ2-3; D is unresolved. The length of the CDR3 is 12 residues. Trimming pared 7 bases from V and 4 bases from J, leaving 9 bases between. CDR1 SNHLY and CDR2 FYNNEI come from the germline V gene. The CDR3: CASMLVADTQYF. CDR3 DNA: TGTGCCAGCATGCTTGTGGCAGATACGCAGTATTTT.

This clonotype came up many times. The chain recombines TRBV28 with TRBJ1-2; TRBD1 matches at 7 bases. V gave up 6 bases and J gave up 5 bases; unmatched junction bases: 3. Germline-derived CDR1 and CDR2 are MDHEN and SYDVKM. The CDR3 loop spans 12 amino acids. The CDR3 bases are TGTGCCAGCAGCCAACAGGGGTATGGCTACACCTTC. Protein sequence: CASSQQGYGYTF.

This clonotype was recorded at least ten times. The genes are TRBV2 and TRBJ1-1, with a tentative D call TRBD1 (6 bases). CDR1 is SNHLY and CDR2 is FYNNEI in the germline V gene. Trimming shortened V by 6 bases and J by 4 bases, and 12 bases separated the two germline ends. CDR3 length equals 13 residues. The CDR3 region has the DNA TGTGCCAGCAGGGGGGGCAGGGGCACTGAAGCTTTCTTT. Amino acids: CASRGGRGTEAFF.

This clonotype was counted many times. CDR3 region: CASSLFPRAYEQYF. The CDR3 bases are TGTGCCAGCAGTTTATTTCCCCGGGCCTACGAGCAGTACTTC. This chain uses TRBV27 with TRBJ2-7; D is unclear. The ends were cut back, 1 base at V and 2 bases at J, with 9 bases in the middle. This CDR3 spans 14 amino acids. Per the germline V gene, CDR1 is MNHEY and CDR2 is SMNVEV (reference sequence).

This clonotype was counted many times. This chain uses TRBV28 with TRBJ1-1, with 12 positions matching TRBD1. Germline V gene data show CDR1 as MDHEN and CDR2 as SYDVKM. This CDR3 is built from 16 residues. The V segment lost 4 bases and the J segment 1 base; nucleotides outside the gene matches: 4. The DNA of the CDR3 is TGTGCCAGCAGTTCCGGGACAGGGGGCAGGAACACTGAAGCTTTCTTT. Residues: CASSSGTGGRNTEAFF.

This clonotype showed up many times. The rearrangement uses TRBV11-2 and TRBJ2-3, with 11 bases lining up with TRBD2. The V segment lost 4 bases and the J segment 3 bases; nucleotides outside the gene matches: 9. CDR1 is SGHAT, CDR2 FQNNGV, per germline. The CDR3 contains 17 residues. CDR3 nucleotide sequence: TGTGCCAGCAGCTCCTCGCAGACTAGCGGGATTACAGATACGCAGTATTTT. It translates to CASSSSQTSGITDTQYF. Full variable domain (missing parts from reference TRBV11-2 and TRBJ2-3): EAGVAQSPRYKIIEKRQSVAFWCNPISGHATLYWYQQILGQGPKLLIQFQNNGVVDDSQLPKDRFSAERLKGVDSTLKIQPAKLEDSAVYLCASSSSQTSGITDTQYFGPGTRLTVL.

The V gene is TRBV29-1, the J gene TRBJ2-3, with no clear D. The CDR3 consists of 11 residues. Trimming took off 7 bases at V and 7 bases at J, with 12 bases between the two ends. CDR1 is SQVTM and CDR2 is ANQGSEA in the germline V gene. The CDR3: CSGRFQYTQYF. In DNA, the CDR3 is TGCAGCGGACGGTTTCAGTATACGCAGTATTTT.

This clonotype was found many times. The V and J genes are TRBV6-5 and TRBJ2-7; D is unresolved. The V gene lost 0 bases and the J gene lost 1 base, with 10 bases spanning the gap. This CDR3 spans 15 amino acids. CDR1 is MNHEY, CDR2 SVGAGI, per germline. The CDR3 spells CASSYSGDRSYEQYF. The DNA for the CDR3 is TGTGCCAGCAGTTACTCTGGGGATCGGTCCTACGAGCAGTACTTC.

This clonotype was seen repeatedly, ten times or more. The rearrangement uses TRBV20-1 and TRBJ2-3; TRBD2 matches at 14 bases. V trimming: 1 base; J trimming: 3 bases; junction bases outside the gene matches: 9. Germline CDR1 reads DFQATT; CDR2 reads SNEGSKA (reference sequence). CDR3 length: 18 amino acids. Written as DNA, the CDR3 is TGCAGTGCTAGAGTCCCGGGACTAGCGGGAGCCTCGACAGATACGCAGTATTTT. Its translation: CSARVPGLAGASTDTQYF.

This clonotype was seen many times. The chain links TRBV30 to TRBJ1-3, with D perhaps matching TRBD1 (5 bases). Germline-derived CDR1 and CDR2 are GTSNPN and SVGIG (reference sequence). The CDR3 has 14 residues. V gave up 3 bases and J gave up 4 bases, with 13 bases separating them. In nucleotides, the CDR3 is TGTGCCTGGAGCGATCAGGGTCTCGGAAACACCATATATTTT. Amino acids: CAWSDQGLGNTIYF. The full variable domain, completed using reference TRBV30 and TRBJ1-3, is SQTIHQWPATLVQPVGSPLSLECTVEGTSNPNLYWYRQAAGRGLQLLFYSVGIGQISSEVPQNLSASRPQDRQFILSSKKLLLSDSGFYLCAWSDQGLGNTIYFGEGSWLTVV.

This clonotype was observed at least ten times. The chain combines TRBV20-1 with TRBJ1-5, with 12 bases identical to TRBD1. The CDR3 covers 18 residues. Per germline, CDR1 DFQATT and CDR2 SNEGSKA (reference sequence). The trim removed 1 base at V and 2 bases at J, leaving 9 bases unmatched. The CDR3 DNA reads TGCAGTGCTAGAGGCTCTCCGGGGACAGGGGGCGGCAATCAGCCCCAGCATTTT. The encoded protein is CSARGSPGTGGGNQPQHF.

Ten or more counts support this clonotype. The chain joins TRBV28 to TRBJ2-3; 9 bases match TRBD2. Germline values: CDR1 MDHEN, CDR2 SYDVKM. The CDR3 has 18 amino acids. The J segment lost 2 bases and the V segment lost 3 bases, leaving 12 bases of the junction unmatched. The CDR3 coding sequence is TGTGCCAGCAGTTTTATCCCGGGACTAGCAGATAACACAGATACGCAGTATTTT. Translating it yields CASSFIPGLADNTDTQYF. Using reference TRBV28 and TRBJ2-3 for the parts outside the CDR3, the full variable domain is DVKVTQSSRYLVKRTGEKVFLECVQDMDHENMFWYRQDPGLGLRLIYFSYDVKMKEKGDIPEGYSVSREKKERFSLILESASTNQTSMYLCASSFIPGLADNTDTQYFGPGTRLTVL.